This T cell receptor beta chain was sequenced during a study of cytotoxic CD8 clonotypes in ibrutinib-treated CLL. Study-level background: The authors obtained response samples at a median of about eleven months of treatment, range 6 to 36.

Sequencing used immunoSEQ multiplex PCR; TCRdb keeps in-frame clones, though not all of them. The sample lists 200,000 to 250,000 clones, about three quarters occurring once. V lost 3 bases and J lost 1, with 7 bases in between. This CDR3 is built from 13 residues. CDR1 is MDHEN and CDR2 is SYDVKM in the germline V gene. The receptor's source is a human donor with chronic lymphocytic leukemia. The V call is TRBV28, the J call TRBJ2-7; D may match TRBD1 or TRBD2 (5 bases each). Source: PBMCs, taken after 24 months of ibrutinib treatment. The CDR3 nucleotides are TGTGCCAGCAGTTTGGGACGGTCCTACGAGCAGTACTTC. This sequence encodes CASSLGRSYEQYF. The variable domain in full, completed from reference TRBV28 and TRBJ2-7, reads DVKVTQSSRYLVKRTGEKVFLECVQDMDHENMFWYRQDPGLGLRLIYFSYDVKMKEKGDIPEGYSVSREKKERFSLILESASTNQTSMYLCASSLGRSYEQYFGPGTRLTVT.